This T cell receptor beta chain was observed in a study of CD8+ T cells in alopecia areata. The sample's treatment: oral pan-JAK inhibitor, 5-10 mg twice daily. Lesional scalp punch biopsies and peripheral blood came from alopecia areata patients. RNA extraction was followed by reverse transcription into cDNA, which acted as the sequencing template. TCRdb's copy holds only in-frame clones and misses some; the assay was immunoSEQ multiplex PCR. This sample has approximately 210,000 clones, with less than 65% found just once. The V segment lost 0 bases and the J segment 9 bases; nucleotides outside the gene matches: 14. This CDR3 has 18 residues. Germline V CDR1 and CDR2: MGHRA, YSYEKL.

The chain employs TRBV4-1 and TRBJ2-1; 10 nucleotides line up with TRBD2. The input for sequencing was CD4+ T cells sorted from blood, taken at week 4, from a patient treated with tofacitinib. The receptor was derived from a human donor with alopecia areata. The CDR3: CASSQEGAGGPPRGEQFF. CDR3 DNA sequence: TGCGCCAGCAGCCAAGAAGGAGCGGGGGGGCCCCCTCGGGGTGAGCAGTTCTTC.